Below, 20 T cell receptor beta chains from the same sample are listed, as sequenced in a study of cytomegalovirus exposure and HLA in healthy donors. The primer mix had 60 Vbeta and 13 Jbeta primers. Profiling relied on immunoSEQ multiplex PCR, and the TCRdb table lists in-frame clones only, not all of them. Of around 120,000 clones listed, more than 80% are singletons. The sequencing sample was made of PBMCs. The receptors were sampled from a male donor in good health and CMV-seronegative.

The chain couples TRBV28 to TRBJ1-5, with D unresolved. V lost 4 bases, J lost 5 bases, and 12 bases lay in between. Germline CDR1 and CDR2: MDHEN and SYDVKM. This CDR3 comprises 14 residues. This chain's CDR3 is CASSSQVGYQPQHF. Here the CDR3 DNA reads TGTGCCAGCAGTTCTCAGGTCGGTTATCAGCCCCAGCATTTT.

Remarks on this clone: At one of its ends the junction is not consistent with the germline gene, which may arise from a read error. The chain links TRBV7-9 to TRBJ2-7; D is perhaps TRBD1 (5 bases). Germline CDR1 is SEHNR and CDR2 is FQNEAQ (reference sequence). This CDR3 contains 15 residues. CDR3 sequence: CSSRWGFDGTYEQYF. The CDR3 nucleotides read TGTTCCAGCAGGTGGGGCTTTGACGGAACCTACGAGCAGTACTTC.

The chain uses TRBV7-2 and TRBJ2-5; 11 bases are shared with TRBD2. The J call could be wrong; TRBJ2-7 is a better fit for the DNA end. The germline V gene has CDR1 SGHTA and CDR2 FQGNSA. This CDR3 spans 15 amino acids. CDR3 bases: TGTGCCAGCAGTACACTAGCGGGAGTGGCCTACGAGCAGTACTTC. This sequence encodes CASSTLAGVAYEQYF.

V gene TRBV2 combines with J gene TRBJ1-5; D might be TRBD1 (5 bases). Trimming removed 5 bases at V and 6 bases at J, with 20 bases between. This CDR3 region has 16 residues. The germline V gene has CDR1 SNHLY and CDR2 FYNNEI. The CDR3 nucleotides read TGTGCCAGCAGTTCTAGTGGTCAGGGTGGTACTCAGCCCCAGCATTTT. It codes for CASSSSGQGGTQPQHF.

V and J are TRBV9 and TRBJ1-5; D is undetermined. Trimming left V 0 bases short and J 0 bases short, with 7 bases between. The CDR3 runs 15 residues. In germline, CDR1 is SGDLS, CDR2 YYNGEE. CDR3 sequence reads: CASSVDGYSNQPQHF. In nucleotides, the CDR3 is TGTGCCAGCAGCGTAGACGGGTATAGCAATCAGCCCCAGCATTTT.

The chain links TRBV28 to TRBJ2-7; 8 nucleotides agree with TRBD1. Per germline, CDR1 MDHEN and CDR2 SYDVKM. This CDR3 contains 16 residues. The trim removed 7 bases at V and 2 bases at J, leaving 13 bases unmatched. The CDR3 DNA reads TGTGCCAGCATCACCCCAGGTGGACAGGGAGCCTACGAGCAGTACTTC. This codes for CASITPGGQGAYEQYF.

This clone appeared a single time. The chain employs TRBV13 and TRBJ2-3, with 9 bases matching TRBD2. Germline lookup yields CDR1 PRHDT and CDR2 FYEKMQ (reference sequence). Trimming removed 2 bases from V and 6 bases from J; junction bases left unmatched: 0. The CDR3 covers 13 residues. The CDR3 DNA reads as TGTGCCAGCAGCTTACTAGCGGGGGATACGCAGTATTTT. Translated: CASSLLAGDTQYF.

The CDR3 coding sequence is TGTGCCAGCACCCTCTCGTGGGGCACTGGAAACACCATATATTTT. Translation: CASTLSWGTGNTIYF. The chain recombines TRBV28 with TRBJ1-3; D may be TRBD1 (5 bases). The CDR3 has 15 residues. CDR1 and CDR2 from the germline V gene are MDHEN and SYDVKM. V lost 7 bases and J lost 2, with 15 bases in between. Full variable domain (outside the CDR3, taken from reference TRBV28 and TRBJ1-3): DVKVTQSSRYLVKRTGEKVFLECVQDMDHENMFWYRQDPGLGLRLIYFSYDVKMKEKGDIPEGYSVSREKKERFSLILESASTNQTSMYLCASTLSWGTGNTIYFGEGSWLTVV.

DNA for the CDR3: TGTGCCAGTAGCATAAAACCGGGGAACACTGAAGCTTTCTTT. Amino acid sequence: CASSIKPGNTEAFF. This sequence joins TRBV19 and TRBJ1-1; D uncertain. This CDR3 is built from 14 residues. The germline gives CDR1 LNHDA, CDR2 SQIVND (reference sequence). The V gene lost 6 bases and the J gene lost 1 base, with 12 bases spanning the gap.

The V call is TRBV6-6, the J call TRBJ2-1; 10 nucleotides match TRBD1. The CDR3 runs to 15 residues. The V gene end was trimmed by 0 bases and the J gene end by 6 bases; junction bases not matched to a gene: 2. The germline V gene has CDR1 MNHNY and CDR2 SVGAGI (reference sequence). The CDR3 DNA sequence: TGTGCCAGCAGTTACTCGGGGACAGGGGTCAATGAGCAGTTCTTC. Its translation: CASSYSGTGVNEQFF.

This clone was recorded a few times. The genes are TRBV6-4 and TRBJ2-1; D unresolved. The CDR3 consists of 13 residues. Germline CDR1 and CDR2: MRHNA and SNTAGT. The V and J ends lost 1 base and 5 bases respectively, with 6 bases between them. The CDR3 region is CASSDYTNNEQFF. CDR3 coding DNA: TGTGCCAGCAGTGACTACACGAACAATGAGCAGTTCTTC.

This chain links TRBV5-4 with TRBJ2-5; TRBD1 matches at 10 bases. The CDR3 consists of 14 residues. The V gene end was trimmed by 5 bases and the J gene end by 2 bases; junction bases not matched to a gene: 3. Germline V gene lookup returns CDR1 SGHNT and CDR2 YYREEE (reference sequence). CDR3 region: CASSRDRGQETQYF. The CDR3 bases are TGTGCCAGCAGTAGGGACAGGGGACAAGAGACCCAGTACTTC.

This clone was counted once. The V and J genes are TRBV6-5 and TRBJ1-6; no clear D gene. Germline-derived CDR1 and CDR2 are MNHEY and SVGAGI. This CDR3 contains 14 residues. The V and J ends lost 3 bases and 9 bases respectively, with 12 bases between them. In DNA form, the CDR3 reads TGTGCCAGCAGTTATCGGGTCAGCCTTTCACCCCTCCACTTT. This codes for CASSYRVSLSPLHF.

The CDR3 reads CASFPRDRGRFVNTEAFF. DNA for the CDR3: TGTGCCAGCTTTCCGCGGGACAGGGGCCGATTCGTGAACACTGAAGCTTTCTTT. The rearrangement uses TRBV5-5 and TRBJ1-1, with 10 bases that match TRBD1. The CDR3 extends over 18 amino acids. CDR1 and CDR2 from the germline V gene are SGHKS and YYEKEE (reference sequence). V was clipped by 7 bases and J by 0 bases; unmatched bases: 15.

In DNA, the CDR3 is TGTGCCAGCAGTGGCAGGGGGCGCGACACTGAAGCTTTCTTT. This translates into CASSGRGRDTEAFF. V and J are TRBV25-1 and TRBJ1-1; 8 bases match TRBD1. The CDR3 length is 14 residues. Germline-derived CDR1 and CDR2 are MGHDK and SYGVNS. The junction had 4 bases not matched to a gene; V was cut back by 4 bases and J by 3 bases.

J is TRBJ2-7 and V is TRBV11-2; a possible D gene is TRBD2 (5 bases). The CDR3 extends over 16 amino acids. The V end lost 6 bases, the J end lost 2 bases, and 20 bases lay between the germline ends. CDR1 is SGHAT and CDR2 is FQNNGV in the germline V gene. The CDR3 region is CASRDLRRGNPYEQYF. The CDR3 nucleotides read TGTGCCAGCAGGGATCTCCGTCGGGGTAACCCCTACGAGCAGTACTTC. The complete variable domain, with remaining parts taken from reference TRBV11-2 and TRBJ2-7, reads EAGVAQSPRYKIIEKRQSVAFWCNPISGHATLYWYQQILGQGPKLLIQFQNNGVVDDSQLPKDRFSAERLKGVDSTLKIQPAKLEDSAVYLCASRDLRRGNPYEQYFGPGTRLTVT.

The rearrangement joins TRBV19 to TRBJ1-2; a possible D gene is TRBD1 (5 bases). CDR3 length: 10 residues. The V and J ends lost 7 bases and 7 bases respectively, with 7 bases between them. Germline V gene lookup returns CDR1 LNHDA and CDR2 SQIVND (reference sequence). The CDR3 is CASKGVGYTF. As DNA, the CDR3 is TGTGCCAGTAAAGGGGTTGGCTACACCTTC.

The V gene is TRBV7-2, the J gene TRBJ1-1; no reliable D call. The germline gives CDR1 SGHTA, CDR2 FQGNSA. The CDR3 is 13 residues long. V lost 2 bases and J 2 bases, leaving 6 bases between the germline ends. The CDR3 coding sequence is TGTGCCAGCAGCTTAAACTCAAACACTGAAGCTTTCTTT. Its protein product is CASSLNSNTEAFF.

V usage is TRBV12-5 and J usage is TRBJ1-1; no clear D gene. The length of the CDR3 is 12 residues. Trimming stripped 6 bases from V and 8 bases from J, with 13 bases between. Germline V CDR1 and CDR2: LGHNT, FRNRAP. The CDR3 is CASGPGGHEAFF. CDR3 sequence (DNA): TGTGCTAGTGGCCCTGGAGGCCACGAAGCTTTCTTT.

V is TRBV2 and J is TRBJ2-5, with a weak D call TRBD1 (6 bases). Judging by the DNA end, TRBJ2-7 fits better; the J call may be wrong. CDR1 is SNHLY, CDR2 FYNNEI, per germline. This CDR3 is built from 17 residues. The CDR3 reads CASSIRADRLQSYEQYF. The CDR3, as DNA: TGTGCCAGCTCTATAAGAGCCGACAGGCTACAAAGCTACGAGCAGTACTTC.